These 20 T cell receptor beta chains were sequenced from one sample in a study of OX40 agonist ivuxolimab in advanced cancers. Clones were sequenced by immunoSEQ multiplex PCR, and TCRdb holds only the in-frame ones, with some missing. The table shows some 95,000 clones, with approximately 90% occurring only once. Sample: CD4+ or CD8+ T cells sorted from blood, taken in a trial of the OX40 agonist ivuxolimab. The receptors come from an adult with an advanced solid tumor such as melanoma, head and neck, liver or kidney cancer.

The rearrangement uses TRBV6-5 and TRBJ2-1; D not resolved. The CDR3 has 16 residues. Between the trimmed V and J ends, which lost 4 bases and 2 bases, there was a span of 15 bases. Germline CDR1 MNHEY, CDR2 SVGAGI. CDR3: CASSSVGSGPYNEQFF. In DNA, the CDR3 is TGTGCCAGCAGTTCCGTAGGGTCCGGACCCTACAATGAGCAGTTCTTC.

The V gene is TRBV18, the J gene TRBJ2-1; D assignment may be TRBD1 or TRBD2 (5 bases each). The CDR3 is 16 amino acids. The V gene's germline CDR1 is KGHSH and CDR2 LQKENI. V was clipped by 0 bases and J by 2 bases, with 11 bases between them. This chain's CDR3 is CASSPPDRGPYNEQFF. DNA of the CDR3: TGTGCCAGCTCACCACCGGACCGGGGACCCTACAATGAGCAGTTCTTC.

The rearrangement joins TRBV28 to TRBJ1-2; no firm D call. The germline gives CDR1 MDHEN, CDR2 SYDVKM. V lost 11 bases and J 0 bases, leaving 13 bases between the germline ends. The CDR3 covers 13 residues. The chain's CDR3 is CACRSAANYGYTF. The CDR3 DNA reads TGTGCCTGTCGGTCGGCTGCTAACTATGGCTACACCTTC.

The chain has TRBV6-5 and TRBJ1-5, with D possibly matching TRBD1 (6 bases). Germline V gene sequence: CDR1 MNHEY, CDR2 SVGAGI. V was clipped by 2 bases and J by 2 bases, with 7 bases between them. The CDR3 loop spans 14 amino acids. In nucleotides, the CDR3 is TGTGCCAGCAGTTACCGGACAGGCAATCAGCCCCAGCATTTT. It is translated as CASSYRTGNQPQHF.

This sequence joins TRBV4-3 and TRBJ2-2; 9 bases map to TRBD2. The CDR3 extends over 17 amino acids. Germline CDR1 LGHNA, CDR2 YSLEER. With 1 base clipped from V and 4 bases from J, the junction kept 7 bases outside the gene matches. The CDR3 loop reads CASSQGGGLAGTGELFF. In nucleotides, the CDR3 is TGCGCCAGCAGCCAAGGGGGGGGACTAGCTGGCACCGGGGAGCTGTTTTTT.

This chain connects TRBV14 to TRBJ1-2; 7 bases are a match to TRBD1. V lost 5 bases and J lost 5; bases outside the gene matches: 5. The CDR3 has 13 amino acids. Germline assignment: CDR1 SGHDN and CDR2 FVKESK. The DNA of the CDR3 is TGTGCCAGCAGCACGACAGGGTTTTATGGCTACACCTTC. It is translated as CASSTTGFYGYTF.

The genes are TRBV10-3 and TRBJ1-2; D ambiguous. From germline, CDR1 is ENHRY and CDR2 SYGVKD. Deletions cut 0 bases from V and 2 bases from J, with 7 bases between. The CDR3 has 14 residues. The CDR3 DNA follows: TGTGCCATCAGTGAGTCGCTGGGAAACTATGGCTACACCTTC. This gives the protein CAISESLGNYGYTF.

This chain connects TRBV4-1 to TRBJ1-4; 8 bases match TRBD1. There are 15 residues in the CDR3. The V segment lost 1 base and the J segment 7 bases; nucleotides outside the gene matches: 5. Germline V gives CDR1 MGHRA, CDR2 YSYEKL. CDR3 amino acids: CASSQAEDRAEKLFF. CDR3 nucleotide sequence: TGCGCCAGCAGCCAAGCTGAGGACAGGGCTGAAAAACTGTTTTTT.

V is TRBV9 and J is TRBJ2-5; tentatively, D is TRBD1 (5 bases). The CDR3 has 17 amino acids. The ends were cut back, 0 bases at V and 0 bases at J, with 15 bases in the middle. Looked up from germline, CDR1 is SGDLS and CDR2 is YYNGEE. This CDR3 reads CASSVGQGSLYQETQYF. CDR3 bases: TGTGCCAGCAGCGTAGGGCAGGGATCCCTGTACCAAGAGACCCAGTACTTC.

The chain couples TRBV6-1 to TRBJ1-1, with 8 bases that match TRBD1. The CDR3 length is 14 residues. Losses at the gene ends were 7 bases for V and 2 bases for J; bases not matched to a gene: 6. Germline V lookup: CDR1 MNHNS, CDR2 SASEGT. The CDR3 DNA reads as TGTGCCAGCATTCAGGACAGGGCCAACACTGAAGCTTTCTTT. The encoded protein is CASIQDRANTEAFF.

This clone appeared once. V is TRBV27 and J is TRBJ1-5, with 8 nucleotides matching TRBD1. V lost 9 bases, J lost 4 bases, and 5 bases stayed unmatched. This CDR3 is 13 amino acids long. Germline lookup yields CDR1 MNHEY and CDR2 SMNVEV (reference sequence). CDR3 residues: CASRQGYNQPQHF. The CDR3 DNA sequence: TGTGCCAGTAGACAGGGGTATAATCAGCCCCAGCATTTT.

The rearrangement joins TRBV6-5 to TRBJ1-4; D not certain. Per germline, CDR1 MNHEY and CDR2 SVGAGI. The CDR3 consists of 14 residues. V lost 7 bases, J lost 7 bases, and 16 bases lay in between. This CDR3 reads CASTPRAGSEKLFF. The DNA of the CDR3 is TGTGCCAGCACCCCTCGGGCCGGGAGTGAAAAACTGTTTTTT.

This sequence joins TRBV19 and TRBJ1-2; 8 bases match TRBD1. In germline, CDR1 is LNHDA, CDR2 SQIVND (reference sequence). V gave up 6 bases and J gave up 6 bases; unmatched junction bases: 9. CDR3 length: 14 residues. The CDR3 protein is CASRNQGARNGYTF. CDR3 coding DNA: TGTGCCAGTAGAAACCAGGGGGCGCGCAATGGCTACACCTTC.

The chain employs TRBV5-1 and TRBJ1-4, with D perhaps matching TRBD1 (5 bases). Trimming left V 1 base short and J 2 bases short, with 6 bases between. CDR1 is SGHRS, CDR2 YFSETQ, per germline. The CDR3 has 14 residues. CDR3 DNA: TGCGCCAGCAGCTTGTGGGGGACTAATGAAAAACTGTTTTTT. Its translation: CASSLWGTNEKLFF.

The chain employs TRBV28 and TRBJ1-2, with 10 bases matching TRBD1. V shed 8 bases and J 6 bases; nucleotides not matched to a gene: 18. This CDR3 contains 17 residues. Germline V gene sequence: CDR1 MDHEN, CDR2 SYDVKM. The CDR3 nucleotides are TGTGCCAGCCGTCTATGGGGGAATCCGGGACAGGGGAATGGCTACACCTTC. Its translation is CASRLWGNPGQGNGYTF.

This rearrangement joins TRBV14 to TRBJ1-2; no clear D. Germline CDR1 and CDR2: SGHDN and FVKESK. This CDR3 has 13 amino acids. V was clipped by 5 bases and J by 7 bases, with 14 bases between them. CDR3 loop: CASSIQRRGGYTF. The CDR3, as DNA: TGTGCCAGCAGCATACAGCGGCGGGGTGGCTACACCTTC.

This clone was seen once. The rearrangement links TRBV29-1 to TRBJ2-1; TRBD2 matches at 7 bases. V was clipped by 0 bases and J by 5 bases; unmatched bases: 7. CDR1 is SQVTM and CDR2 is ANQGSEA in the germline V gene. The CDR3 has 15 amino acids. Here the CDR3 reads CSVEEGASGHNEQFF. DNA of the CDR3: TGCAGCGTTGAAGAAGGCGCTAGCGGTCACAATGAGCAGTTCTTC.

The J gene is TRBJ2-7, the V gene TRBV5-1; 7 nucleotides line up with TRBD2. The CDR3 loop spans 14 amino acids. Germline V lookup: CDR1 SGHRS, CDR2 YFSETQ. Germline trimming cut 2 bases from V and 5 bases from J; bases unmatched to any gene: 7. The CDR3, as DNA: TGCGCCAGCAGCTTAGGGAGGGTAAGGAACGAGCAGTACTTC. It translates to CASSLGRVRNEQYF.

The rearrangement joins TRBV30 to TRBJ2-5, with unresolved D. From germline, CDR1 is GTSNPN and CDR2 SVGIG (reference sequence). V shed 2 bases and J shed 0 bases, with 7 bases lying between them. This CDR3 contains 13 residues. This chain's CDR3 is CAWSYLYQETQYF. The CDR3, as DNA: TGTGCCTGGAGTTACCTGTACCAAGAGACCCAGTACTTC.

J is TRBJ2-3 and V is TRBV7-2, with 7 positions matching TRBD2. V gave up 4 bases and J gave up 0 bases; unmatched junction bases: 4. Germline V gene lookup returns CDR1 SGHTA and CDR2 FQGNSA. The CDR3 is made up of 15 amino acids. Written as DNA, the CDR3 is TGTGCCAGCAGCTCTAGCGGTTTTAGCACAGATACGCAGTATTTT. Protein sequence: CASSSSGFSTDTQYF.